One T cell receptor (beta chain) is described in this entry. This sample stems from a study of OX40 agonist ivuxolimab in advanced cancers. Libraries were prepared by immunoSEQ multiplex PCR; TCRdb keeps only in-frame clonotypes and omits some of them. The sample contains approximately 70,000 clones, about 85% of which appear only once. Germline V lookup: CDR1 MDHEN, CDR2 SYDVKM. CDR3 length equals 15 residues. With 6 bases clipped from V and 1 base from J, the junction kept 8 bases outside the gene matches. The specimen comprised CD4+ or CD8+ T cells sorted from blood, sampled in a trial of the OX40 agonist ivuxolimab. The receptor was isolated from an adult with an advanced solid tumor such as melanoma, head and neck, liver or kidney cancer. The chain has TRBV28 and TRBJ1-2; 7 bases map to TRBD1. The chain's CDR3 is CASSLMDRSNYGYTF. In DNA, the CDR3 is TGTGCCAGCAGCCTGATGGACAGGAGTAACTATGGCTACACCTTC.